This T cell receptor beta chain originates from a study of radiation and T cells in renal cell carcinoma. Sequenced by immunoSEQ multiplex PCR; TCRdb stores in-frame clones only, minus some. Here the sample spans roughly 140,000 clones, about 91% being singletons. The CDR3 is 15 amino acids. Trimming took 2 bases from V and 8 from J, leaving 16 bases between them. The germline V gene encodes CDR1 SGDLS and CDR2 YYNGEE. Stated time point: blood 2 weeks post-SBRT. Treatment of the sample: 15 Gy SBRT to primary tumor, nephrectomy 4 weeks later. The chain combines TRBV9 with TRBJ1-4; possible D gene TRBD1, 6 bases. The TCR sequence derives from a woman in her 50s with renal cell carcinoma. The sequencing here drew on blood, taken from a patient whose treatment included radiotherapy and nephrectomy. CDR3 nucleotide sequence: TGTGCCAGCAGCGTTGGTTTACAGGGCGGCGAAAAACTGTTTTTT. Translating gives CASSVGLQGGEKLFF.